The rows below give T cell receptor beta chains drawn from one sample of a study of vaccination and CD4 T cells after COVID-19. TCRdb re-derived calls from the PCR reads in MiXCR, one entry per CDR3 protein. The profile shows some 10,000 distinct CDR3 sequences, about 35% of them singletons. Their antigens remain unidentified. Sequenced: CD4+ T cells from blood, cultured in vitro. All receptors come from a human donor in good health. Each CDR3 is given with its conserved first and last residue. The D gene is left open where the match is weak. The size of a clone is reported for some rows only, either as once, few or many, or as a class for expanded clones.

j_call | d_call | clone_size | v_call | cdr3_nt | cdr3_aa
TRBJ2-1 | - | - | TRBV5-6 | TGTGCCAGCAGCTTTTCGGGACCTTACAATGAGCAGTTCTTC | CASSFSGPYNEQFF
TRBJ2-7 | - | - | TRBV28 | TGTGCCAGCAGTATCCAGCATTACGAGCAGTACTTC | CASSIQHYEQYF
TRBJ1-2 | - | - | TRBV2 | TGTGCCAGCAGTGAGGGTTTGGGAGGGGCAATCTATGGCTACACCTTC | CASSEGLGGAIYGYTF
TRBJ2-1 | TRBD2 | few | TRBV6-1 | TGTGCCACAAGTGTGGGGGAGAGGCGGGGGAATGAGCAGTTCTTC | CATSVGERRGNEQFF
TRBJ2-3 | - | - | TRBV18 | TGTGCCAGCTCCCCCCTCACGGGGATCACAGATACGCAGTATTTT | CASSPLTGITDTQYF
TRBJ2-7 | TRBD2 | - | TRBV7-6 | TGTGCCAGCAGTCAAGGGACTAGCGGGACTCACGAGCAGTACTTC | CASSQGTSGTHEQYF
TRBJ1-6 | - | - | TRBV4-3 | TGCGCCAGCAGCCCAGGGGACGGTTCACCCCTCCACTTT | CASSPGDGSPLHF
TRBJ2-2 | TRBD1 | - | TRBV5-1 | TGCGCCAGCAGCTCGACCGGGACAGGGTCCGGGGAGCTGTTTTTT | CASSSTGTGSGELFF
TRBJ1-5 | - | few | TRBV7-2 | TGTGCCAGCAGCTTAGCAACCACGGTGGGGAGGAATCAGCCCCAGCATTTT | CASSLATTVGRNQPQHF
TRBJ1-2 | TRBD1 | medium-sized | TRBV6-5 | TGTGCCAGCAGTTCCCCTGACAGGGCGAACTATGGCTACACCTTC | CASSSPDRANYGYTF
TRBJ2-7 | - | few | TRBV19 | TGTGCCAGTAGCCGGGGAACCTACGAGCAGTACTTC | CASSRGTYEQYF
TRBJ2-5 | TRBD1 | few | TRBV6-1 | TGTGCCAGCAGCGACAGGGGGCAAGAGACCCAGTACTTC | CASSDRGQETQYF
TRBJ1-5 | - | - | TRBV11-2 | TGTGCCAGCAGCCCCCTAAAGGAACCCCAGCATTTT | CASSPLKEPQHF
TRBJ2-4 | - | few | TRBV20-1 | TGCAGTGCTACGACCAAAAACATTCAGTACTTC | CSATTKNIQYF
TRBJ2-7 | - | - | TRBV7-2 | TGTGCCAGCAGCCCCGCCCCAGGCTACTACGAGCAGTACTTC | CASSPAPGYYEQYF
TRBJ1-1 | TRBD1 | - | TRBV25-1 | TGTGCCAGCAACTCCCCGGGCAGGGGGCAGGGGAACACTGAAGCTTTCTTT | CASNSPGRGQGNTEAFF
TRBJ2-5 | - | few | TRBV2 | TGTGCCAGCAGTGAGCCCTTCCTGGAGACCCAGTACTTC | CASSEPFLETQYF
TRBJ1-1 | - | few | TRBV6-2/TRBV6-3 | TGTGCCAGCAGTTCTCTTAGGGGTTATGAAGCTTTCTTT | CASSSLRGYEAFF
TRBJ2-7 | - | - | TRBV27 | TGTGCCAGCAGTTTGGGGTCCCGTCTGTTCGAGCAGTACTTC | CASSLGSRLFEQYF
TRBJ2-3 | TRBD1 | few | TRBV19 | TGTGCCACCCGGGGACAGGGACTTAATACGCAGTATTTT | CATRGQGLNTQYF
TRBJ2-3 | - | - | TRBV2 | TGTGCCAGCAGTGAAACTAGTATACGGGTCGGAGATACGCAGTATTTT | CASSETSIRVGDTQYF
TRBJ1-6 | - | few | TRBV15 | TGTGCCACCAGCAGACGACGGGAAGGAGCTTCACCCCTCCACTTT | CATSRRREGASPLHF
TRBJ2-3 | TRBD2 | few | TRBV19 | TGTGCCAGTAGTGCCCTAGCGGATCTGGATACGCAGTATTTT | CASSALADLDTQYF
TRBJ1-2 | - | few | TRBV5-4 | TGTGCCAGCAGCCCCGGAGTGTATGGATCTAACTATGGCTACACCTTC | CASSPGVYGSNYGYTF
TRBJ1-2 | - | few | TRBV6-5 | TGTGCCAGCAGTTACCCCACAGACCAGGGCGAAGGCTACACCTTC | CASSYPTDQGEGYTF
TRBJ1-2 | - | few | TRBV6-1 | TGTGCCACTTCAGGACCTCTTCAAAGTGGCTACACCTTC | CATSGPLQSGYTF
TRBJ2-3 | - | - | TRBV5-5 | TGTGCCAGCAGCTTGGCCACTCCCCCGACAGATACGCAGTATTTT | CASSLATPPTDTQYF
TRBJ2-7 | - | medium-sized | TRBV6-1 | TGTGCCAGCAGTGTCCAGGGCTCCGAGCAGTACTTC | CASSVQGSEQYF
TRBJ2-7 | TRBD2 | - | TRBV4-3 | TGCGCCAGCAGCCAAGACGGGAGGGCCTACGAGCAGTACTTC | CASSQDGRAYEQYF
TRBJ1-1 | - | few | TRBV6-1 | TGTGCCAGTCCTCCGGGCAGGGGACGGCGGACGGTGAACACTGAAGCTTTCTTT | CASPPGRGRRTVNTEAFF
TRBJ2-7 | - | few | TRBV7-2 | TGTGCCAGCAGCTTTTACCGGCAGGGTCCCGAGCAGTACTTC | CASSFYRQGPEQYF
TRBJ2-5 | - | few | TRBV20-1 | TGCAGTGCCAACAAACCTCAGGGGGGTTCGAGCCTTCCGACCCAGTACTTC | CSANKPQGGSSLPTQYF
TRBJ1-6 | - | medium-sized | TRBV20-1 | TGCAGTGCTAGGGCCTCCTGGGTTGTCGGGGGGTCACCCCTCCACTTT | CSARASWVVGGSPLHF
TRBJ2-1 | - | - | TRBV19 | TGTGCCAGTAAGGGACTTAGCGCCCCCTACAATGAGCAGTTCTTC | CASKGLSAPYNEQFF
TRBJ2-4 | TRBD1 | - | TRBV7-2 | TGTGCCAGCAGCATGGGGTCCGGGACAGGGGGCGCTTTGGCCAAAAACATTCAGTACTTC | CASSMGSGTGGALAKNIQYF
TRBJ1-5 | - | - | TRBV30 | TGTGCCTGGACTGACAGTAGCAATCAGCCCCAGCATTTT | CAWTDSSNQPQHF
TRBJ2-2 | - | - | TRBV11-3 | TGTGCCAGCAGCTTAGATTTCCGCTCCCGCGGCGAAGAGCTGTTTTTT | CASSLDFRSRGEELFF
TRBJ2-2 | - | few | TRBV6-1 | TGTGCCATACAGGGTCCGGTAACGACCGGGGAGCTGTTTTTT | CAIQGPVTTGELFF
TRBJ1-6 | - | - | TRBV11-2 | TGTGCCAGCAGCTTAGATGCAGGGTATAATTCACCCCTCCACTTT | CASSLDAGYNSPLHF
TRBJ2-7 | TRBD2 | - | TRBV20-1 | TGCAGTGCTAGTATCCTAGCGGGTTCATACGAGCAGTACTTC | CSASILAGSYEQYF
TRBJ2-5 | - | few | TRBV7-9 | TGTGCCAGCAGCTTAGATGTTGGGGGCGGGGAGACCCAGTACTTC | CASSLDVGGGETQYF
TRBJ2-7 | - | medium-sized | TRBV20-1 | TGCAGTGCTAGAGATCAAGGTGGGCGGCCTTCCTACGAGCAGTACTTC | CSARDQGGRPSYEQYF
TRBJ2-7 | TRBD2 | - | TRBV19 | TGTGCCAGTAATGCCCTAGCGGATCCCTTCGAGCAGTACTTC | CASNALADPFEQYF
TRBJ1-2 | TRBD1 | few | TRBV6-4 | TGTGCCAGCAAGACCACAGGGGTGAGACCATACTATGGCTACACCTTC | CASKTTGVRPYYGYTF
TRBJ1-5 | - | few | TRBV9 | TGTGCCAGCAGCGTAGGTGGAGGGGGCAATCAGCCCCAGCATTTT | CASSVGGGGNQPQHF
TRBJ2-6 | - | few | TRBV15 | TGTGCCACCAGCAGAGGGGCCATGGGCCCTGGGGCCAACGTCCTGACTTTC | CATSRGAMGPGANVLTF
TRBJ2-3 | - | - | TRBV7-3 | TGTGCCAGCAGCTTTATAGGAACAGATACGCAGTATTTT | CASSFIGTDTQYF
TRBJ1-1 | TRBD1 | - | TRBV7-3 | TGTGCCAGCAGCTTGGGACAGGGAGCTGAAGCTTTCTTT | CASSLGQGAEAFF
TRBJ1-1 | - | - | TRBV4-3 | TGCGCCAGCAGTATGACTGGGAACACTGAAGCTTTCTTT | CASSMTGNTEAFF
TRBJ1-1 | - | - | TRBV10-3 | TGTGCCATTTATGGGGGTCCTCCCGGACGAGCTTTCTTT | CAIYGGPPGRAFF
TRBJ1-2 | TRBD1 | - | TRBV14 | TGTGCCAGCAGCCAGACGACAGGGAGGGCTAACTATGGCTACACCTTC | CASSQTTGRANYGYTF
TRBJ2-1 | TRBD1 | few | TRBV10-3 | TGTGCCATCAGTGAGTCCGACAGGGGATACAATGAGCAGTTCTTC | CAISESDRGYNEQFF
TRBJ1-1 | TRBD1 | - | TRBV6-1 | TGTGCCAGCAGCCCCGGGACAGGGGGCTTTACTGAAGCTTTCTTT | CASSPGTGGFTEAFF